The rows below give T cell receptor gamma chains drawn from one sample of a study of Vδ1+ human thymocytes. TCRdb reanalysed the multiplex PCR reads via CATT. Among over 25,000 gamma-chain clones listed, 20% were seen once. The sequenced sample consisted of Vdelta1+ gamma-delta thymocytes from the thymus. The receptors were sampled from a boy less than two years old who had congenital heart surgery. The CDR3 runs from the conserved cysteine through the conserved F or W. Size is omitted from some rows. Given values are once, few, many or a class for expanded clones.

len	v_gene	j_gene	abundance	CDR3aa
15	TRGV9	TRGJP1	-	CALWEAPTTGWFKIF
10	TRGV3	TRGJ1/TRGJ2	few	CATWALKKLF
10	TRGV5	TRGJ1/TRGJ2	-	CATWDRQYLF
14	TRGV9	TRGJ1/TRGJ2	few	CALWEVDHYYKKLF
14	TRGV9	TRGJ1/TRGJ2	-	CALWEVRVYYKKLF
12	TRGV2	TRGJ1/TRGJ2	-	CATWDGCRKKLF
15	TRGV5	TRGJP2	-	CATWDRPAALLIKTF
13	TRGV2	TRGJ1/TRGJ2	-	CATWDTTASKKLF
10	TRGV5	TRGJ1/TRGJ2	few	CATWARKKLF
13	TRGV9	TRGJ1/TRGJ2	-	CALWERADYKKLF
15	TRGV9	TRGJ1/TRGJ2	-	CALWEVSAVGYKKLF